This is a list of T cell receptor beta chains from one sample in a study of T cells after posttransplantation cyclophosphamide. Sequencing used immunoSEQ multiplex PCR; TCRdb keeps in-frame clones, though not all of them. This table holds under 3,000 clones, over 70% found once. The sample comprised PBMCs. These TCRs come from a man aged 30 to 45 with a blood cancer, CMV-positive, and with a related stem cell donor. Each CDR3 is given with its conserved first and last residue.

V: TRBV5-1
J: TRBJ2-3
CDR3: CASRWAGGAQTDTQYF

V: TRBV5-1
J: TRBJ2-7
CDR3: CASSSGGTGDGLKQYF

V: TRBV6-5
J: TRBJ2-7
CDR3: CASRMTGGPEQYF

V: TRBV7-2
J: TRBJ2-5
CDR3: CASSLRGSGGYQETQYF

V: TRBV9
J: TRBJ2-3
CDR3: CASSATGGRTDTQYF

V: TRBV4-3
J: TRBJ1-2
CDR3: CASSLIGQDYGYTF

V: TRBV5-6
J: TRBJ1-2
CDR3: CASSSGQVYGYTF

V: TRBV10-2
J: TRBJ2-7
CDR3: CASSLRTNYEQYF

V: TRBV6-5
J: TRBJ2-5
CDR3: CASRGTGQETQYF

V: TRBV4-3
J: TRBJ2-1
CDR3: CASSQPRGAGIHNEQFF

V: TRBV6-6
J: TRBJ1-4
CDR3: CASSYGGTNEKLFF

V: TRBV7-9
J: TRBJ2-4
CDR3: CASSPYVAGVKNIQYF

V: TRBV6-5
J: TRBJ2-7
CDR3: CASSSLTGPYEQYF

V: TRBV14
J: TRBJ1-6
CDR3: CASSTGQGSDSPLHF

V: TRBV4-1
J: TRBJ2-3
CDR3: CASSQEASGNTDTQYF

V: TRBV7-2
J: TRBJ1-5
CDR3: CASSFYSNQPQHF

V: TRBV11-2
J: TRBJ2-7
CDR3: CASSFTSGATSSYEQYF

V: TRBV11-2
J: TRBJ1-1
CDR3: CASGEWQNTEAFF

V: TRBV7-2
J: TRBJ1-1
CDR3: CASSLRAPGHPNRYLNW

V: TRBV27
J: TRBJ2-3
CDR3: CASSVGQGVADTQYF

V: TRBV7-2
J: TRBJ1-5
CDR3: CASSLFSGNQPQHF

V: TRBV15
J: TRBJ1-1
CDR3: CATSRPLGQGVGAFF

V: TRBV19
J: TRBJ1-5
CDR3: CASSILGLGGSTQPQHF

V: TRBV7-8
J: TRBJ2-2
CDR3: CASSPQGSTGELFF

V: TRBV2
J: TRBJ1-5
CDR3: CASSQQGARQPQHF

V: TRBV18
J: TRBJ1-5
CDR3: CASSPATGNQPQHF

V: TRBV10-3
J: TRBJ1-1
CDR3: CAIRRGTEKAFF

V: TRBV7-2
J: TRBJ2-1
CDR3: CASSLSGTYNEQFF

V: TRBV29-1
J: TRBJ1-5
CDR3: CSVRQHSNQPQHF

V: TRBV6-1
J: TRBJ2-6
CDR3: CASRASGANVLTF

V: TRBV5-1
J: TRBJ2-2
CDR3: CASSLGAGLNTGELFF

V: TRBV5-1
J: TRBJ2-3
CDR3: CASSLQGGPSTDTQYF

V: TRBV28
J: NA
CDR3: CASSSHRQGLAGGQAYEQYF

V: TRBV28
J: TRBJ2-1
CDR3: CASRQGFRYNEQFF

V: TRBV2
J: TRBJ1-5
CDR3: CASSERGGETQPQHF

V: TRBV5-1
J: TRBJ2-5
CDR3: CASSLKGVRETQYF